The 9 T cell receptor beta chains below all came from one sample that was sequenced in a study of T cells in localized non-small cell lung cancer. Assay used: immunoSEQ multiplex PCR; TCRdb lists only in-frame clones, some missing. Altogether about 2,800 clones are present, about 26% being singletons, with the ten largest covering around a sixth. The sample consisted of lung tumor tissue, taken before any cancer treatment. The receptors originated from an older female donor with stage II squamous cell lung carcinoma.

This clone was counted between two and nine times. The chain employs TRBV27 and TRBJ2-7; no reliable D call. CDR1 is MNHEY and CDR2 is SMNVEV in the germline V gene (reference sequence). This CDR3 spans 12 amino acids. V was clipped by 8 bases and J by 6 bases, with 14 bases between them. The CDR3 sequence: CASLGWVGEQYF. CDR3 nucleotides: TGTGCCAGCCTAGGGTGGGTGGGCGAGCAGTACTTC.

In its sample, this clone was seen a few times. The chain couples TRBV19 to TRBJ1-5; no reliable D call. Deletions cut 5 bases from V and 15 bases from J, with 20 bases between. In germline, CDR1 is LNHDA, CDR2 SQIVND (reference sequence). CDR3 size: 13 residues. Here the CDR3 reads CASSAVDGHQRHF. Written as DNA, the CDR3 is TGTGCCAGTAGTGCCGTAGATGGCCATCAGAGGCATTTT.

This clone was picked up a small number of times. The chain is built from TRBV18 and TRBJ1-1; unclear D gene. Germline-derived CDR1 and CDR2 are KGHSH and LQKENI. The CDR3 has 14 amino acids. The V end lost 5 bases, the J end lost 2 bases, and 12 bases lay between the germline ends. The CDR3 DNA reads as TGTGCCAGCTCAAACACCAAGGATAACACTGAAGCTTTCTTT. Protein sequence: CASSNTKDNTEAFF.

This chain connects TRBV23-1 to TRBJ1-1; TRBD1 is a possible D gene (6 bases). TRBV23-1 is placed among ORFs of uncertain function. CDR3 length: 13 residues. V was shortened by 6 bases and J by 0 bases, with 8 bases between the two germline ends. CDR3 nucleotide sequence: TGCGCCAGCAGCTGGGGGCTGAACACTGAAGCTTTCTTT. This encodes CASSWGLNTEAFF.

The rearrangement uses TRBV10-2 and TRBJ1-5; no reliable D call. The germline CDR1 and CDR2 sequences are WSHSY and SAAADI. The V end was cut by 0 bases, the J end by 5 bases, with 8 bases between. The CDR3 totals 14 residues. The chain's CDR3 is CASSESTRDQPQHF. In DNA, the CDR3 is TGCGCCAGCAGTGAGTCGACTCGGGATCAGCCCCAGCATTTT.

The J gene is TRBJ1-3, the V gene TRBV11-3; 9 nucleotides agree with TRBD1. This CDR3 has 16 amino acids. Trimming at V came to 5 bases and at J to 0 bases, leaving 5 bases not matched to a gene. CDR1 SGHNT and CDR2 YENEEA come from the germline V gene. The CDR3 coding sequence is TGTGCCAGCAGCCAAAGGGGACAGGGCTCTGGAAACACCATATATTTT. This gives the protein CASSQRGQGSGNTIYF.

This clone has only a few counts. This chain connects TRBV29-1 to TRBJ2-7, with TRBD1 matching 7 bases. The CDR3 runs to 13 residues. CDR1 is SQVTM, CDR2 ANQGSEA, per germline. V shed 2 bases, J shed 6 bases, and the junction held 7 bases outside the gene matches. This CDR3 is CSVELIRGTEQYF. The CDR3 DNA sequence: TGCAGCGTTGAACTCATCAGGGGGACCGAGCAGTACTTC.

This clone was seen once. The chain uses TRBV19 and TRBJ2-5, with a tentative D call TRBD1 (5 bases). The CDR3 length is 15 residues. CDR1 is LNHDA and CDR2 is SQIVND in the germline V gene (reference sequence). V was clipped by 0 bases and J by 4 bases, with 12 bases between them. CDR3 protein: CASSIDRQGGETQYF. The DNA for the CDR3 is TGTGCCAGTAGTATAGATCGGCAGGGCGGAGAGACCCAGTACTTC. The variable domain in full, with the rest retrieved from reference TRBV19 and TRBJ2-5, is DGGITQSPKYLFRKEGQNVTLSCEQNLNHDAMYWYRQDPGQGLRLIYYSQIVNDFQKGDIAEGYSVSREKKESFPLTVTSAQKNPTAFYLCASSIDRQGGETQYFGPGTRLLVL.

V usage is TRBV6-8 and J usage is TRBJ1-1; D uncertain. Germline V gene sequence: CDR1 MNHGY, CDR2 SAAAGT. This CDR3 contains 15 residues. The V end lost 0 bases, the J end lost 0 bases, and 8 bases lay between the germline ends. The CDR3 is CASSYSTVLNTEAFF. The CDR3 DNA reads TGTGCCAGCAGTTACTCGACGGTACTGAACACTGAAGCTTTCTTT.